This entry lists 23 T cell receptor beta chains sequenced from one sample in a study of regulatory T cells in long-lasting Graves disease. Time point specified: newly diagnosed GD, antithyroid drugs for less than 3 months. Extracted RNA from PBMCs served as the source of the TCR library. According to the study, TCR beta libraries were built with iRepertoire HTBI primers and CDR3-region Arm-PCR. MiXCR was run by TCRdb on the multiplex PCR reads, yielding one entry per CDR3 protein. The sample includes about 540,000 distinct CDR3 sequences, around an eighth of them seen just once. This same sample was also taken into another study, of T cells in Graves' hyperthyroidism and ophthalmopathy.

Specimen: peripheral blood mononuclear cells (PBMCs), collected at new diagnosis, from a patient treated with antithyroid drugs. The source is a man aged 25 to 40 with Graves disease.

This clonotype was observed a handful of times. J is TRBJ2-2 and V is TRBV24-1; D ambiguous. This CDR3 contains 13 residues. Germline CDR1 reads KGHDR; CDR2 reads SFDVKD. V lost 6 bases, J lost 4 bases, and 8 bases lay in between. CDR3 in DNA: TGTGCCACCAGTAGCGTGCCCACCGGGGAGCTGTTTTTT. Protein product: CATSSVPTGELFF.

In this sample, this clonotype turned up many times. The rearrangement uses TRBV12-3 or TRBV12-4 and TRBJ1-2, with a tentative D call TRBD1 (5 bases). The CDR3 is 16 residues long. V shed 2 bases and J shed 4 bases, with 17 bases lying between them. CDR3 in amino acids: CASSLRTGGYSYGYTF. For the CDR3, the DNA is TGTGCCAGCAGTTTACGTACGGGGGGGTATAGCTATGGCTACACCTTC.

This clonotype appeared a single time. A much larger clone lies one base from this, so it may be a read error. This chain links TRBV9 with TRBJ2-5; possibly TRBD1 or TRBD2 for D (5 bases each). The J call may be mistaken, given a closer DNA end match to TRBJ2-1. From germline, CDR1 is SGDLS and CDR2 YYNGEE. The CDR3 extends over 12 amino acids. The CDR3: CASAGTINGQFF. CDR3 sequence (DNA): TGTGCCAGCGCCGGGACCATCAATGGGCAGTTCTTC.

This clonotype was counted ten times or more. V usage is TRBV25-1 and J usage is TRBJ1-1; no definite D call. The germline CDR1 and CDR2 sequences are MGHDK and SYGVNS. CDR3 length equals 13 residues. V gave up 7 bases and J gave up 6 bases, with 15 bases separating them. The CDR3 DNA reads as TGTGCCAGCATCGGCGGACGGTTCTCTGAAGCTTTCTTT. It yields the protein CASIGGRFSEAFF.

This clonotype was recorded many times. V is TRBV11-2 and J is TRBJ2-2; D is uncertain. The length of the CDR3 is 14 residues. V was trimmed by 1 base and J by 3 bases, leaving 6 bases between them. The germline CDR1 and CDR2 sequences are SGHAT and FQNNGV. The CDR3 nucleotides read TGTGCCAGCAGCTTAGTACAGTACACCGGGGAGCTGTTTTTT. Residues: CASSLVQYTGELFF.

The V and J genes are TRBV19 and TRBJ1-3; no reliable D call. The CDR3 consists of 14 residues. Trimming pared 2 bases from V and 0 bases from J, leaving 5 bases between. In germline, CDR1 is LNHDA, CDR2 SQIVND (reference sequence). The CDR3 region is CASSIQSSGNTIYF. In DNA, the CDR3 is TGTGCCAGTAGTATACAATCCTCTGGAAACACCATATATTTT.

This clonotype turned up a few times. The chain employs TRBV19 and TRBJ2-1; TRBD2 aligns across 10 bases. This CDR3 is built from 18 residues. Per germline, CDR1 LNHDA and CDR2 SQIVND (reference sequence). V dropped 0 bases and J dropped 4; count of bases not matched to a gene: 9. The CDR3 DNA is TGTGCCAGTAGTATAGACTACCGACTAGCGGGCCTATACAATGAGCAGTTCTTC. It translates to CASSIDYRLAGLYNEQFF.

With regard to this clonotype: A far larger clone is a single base away, which makes a read error likely. The conserved phenylalanine or tryptophan normally closing the CDR3 is absent here, so this likely arose from a read error. This chain joins TRBV9 and TRBJ2-3; 10 bases are shared with TRBD2. The CDR3 totals 17 residues. Germline V CDR1 and CDR2: SGDLS, YYNGEE. The V segment lost 4 bases and the J segment 3 bases; nucleotides outside the gene matches: 11. DNA of the CDR3: TGTGCCAGCAGCTCTCCTCTAGCGGGAGTCGGGACAGATACGCAGTATTCT. Translated: CASSSPLAGVGTDTQYS.

This clonotype came up once. A junction boundary mismatches the germline segment, possibly from a read error. The rearrangement uses TRBV6-1 and TRBJ2-7; D might be TRBD2 (5 bases). This CDR3 contains 15 residues. The germline gives CDR1 MNHNS, CDR2 SASEGT. The CDR3 DNA sequence: TGTGCCAGCAGTCGGCCTCAAGAGGCGGGCTACGTGCAGTACTTC. Translating gives CASSRPQEAGYVQYF.

This clonotype appeared a few times. V is TRBV4-1 and J is TRBJ2-5; 9 bases are shared with TRBD1. The CDR3 runs to 15 residues. V was clipped by 0 bases and J by 5 bases; unmatched bases: 4. The germline gives CDR1 MGHRA, CDR2 YSYEKL. This CDR3 is CASSQDRTGDETQYF. The DNA for the CDR3 is TGCGCCAGCAGCCAAGATAGGACAGGGGACGAGACCCAGTACTTC.

The rearrangement uses TRBV19 and TRBJ2-1; 9 nucleotides agree with TRBD2. Germline CDR1 and CDR2: LNHDA and SQIVND (reference sequence). The CDR3 sequence is 14 residues long. V was clipped by 2 bases and J by 7 bases; unmatched bases: 3. The CDR3 DNA sequence: TGTGCCAGTAGTATAATGCTAGCGGGGAATGAGCAGTTCTTC. Residues: CASSIMLAGNEQFF.

This clonotype was recorded at least ten times. The gene calls are TRBV20-1 and TRBJ1-5; D perhaps matches TRBD1 (6 bases). CDR1 DFQATT and CDR2 SNEGSKA come from the germline V gene (reference sequence). V lost 0 bases and J 2 bases, leaving 20 bases between the germline ends. This CDR3 contains 18 residues. DNA for the CDR3: TGCAGTGCTAGAGATCAGGGGCGGCGGGGTTACGGCAATCAGCCCCAGCATTTT. This codes for CSARDQGRRGYGNQPQHF.

This clonotype has at least ten counts. V and J are TRBV20-1 and TRBJ2-7; TRBD2 matches 8 bases. Germline trimming cut 6 bases from V and 3 bases from J; bases unmatched to any gene: 4. The CDR3 extends over 12 amino acids. Germline CDR1 is DFQATT and CDR2 is SNEGSKA (reference sequence). CDR3 in amino acids: CSATRGGYEQYF. The CDR3 bases are TGCAGTGCGACACGGGGGGGCTACGAGCAGTACTTC.

This clonotype was seen many times. As DNA, the CDR3 is TGTGCCAGCAGTGAAGCCCCGACAGGCTCCTACGAGCAGTACTTC. Translated: CASSEAPTGSYEQYF. The V call is TRBV6-1, the J call TRBJ2-7, with a possible D match to TRBD1 (6 bases). Germline V CDR1 and CDR2: MNHNS, SASEGT. The germline V and J ends were trimmed by 0 bases and 0 bases, with 9 bases remaining between them. This CDR3 comprises 15 residues.

J is TRBJ2-5 and V is TRBV7-9; a weak D match, TRBD2 (5 bases). This CDR3 has 13 residues. Deletions cut 8 bases from V and 4 bases from J, with 14 bases between. Germline V gene lookup returns CDR1 SEHNR and CDR2 FQNEAQ (reference sequence). DNA for the CDR3: TGTGCCAGCCGAGGGTCCCGGCGAGAGACCCAGTACTTC. As protein: CASRGSRRETQYF.

This clonotype was seen repeatedly, ten times or more. The chain recombines TRBV15 with TRBJ1-5; weak D call: TRBD1 (5 bases). Germline V gives CDR1 LNHNV, CDR2 YYDKDF (reference sequence). The CDR3 has 17 amino acids. V lost 1 base and J lost 0, with 13 bases in between. The CDR3 DNA reads as TGTGCCACCAGCAGAGTTTCAGGGCTCTATAGCAATCAGCCCCAGCATTTT. The encoded protein is CATSRVSGLYSNQPQHF.

This clonotype was counted ten times or more. The chain uses TRBV5-1 and TRBJ2-7; D unresolved. The CDR3 covers 12 residues. V was clipped by 3 bases and J by 3 bases, with 7 bases between them. Germline V gene data show CDR1 as SGHRS and CDR2 as YFSETQ. CDR3 in amino acids: CASSSKLYEQYF. CDR3 nucleotide sequence: TGCGCCAGCAGCTCCAAACTCTACGAGCAGTACTTC.

Many counts were recorded for this clonotype. The germline gene is not matched at one end of the junction; a read error may be the cause. The V call is TRBV20-1, the J call TRBJ2-1, with 7 bases identical to TRBD2. CDR1 and CDR2 (germline): DFQATT, SNEGSKA (reference sequence). This CDR3 is 10 amino acids long. This CDR3 reads CSASGRETVF. CDR3 nucleotide sequence: TGCAGTGCTAGTGGGCGGGAGACGGTCTTC.

This clonotype was counted at least ten times. V usage is TRBV12-3 or TRBV12-4 and J usage is TRBJ2-5; possible D gene TRBD2, 5 bases. Trimming took off 6 bases at V and 4 bases at J, with 6 bases between the two ends. The CDR3 sequence is 11 residues long. The CDR3 nucleotides are TGTGCCAGCAGCCTAGCAGAGACCCAGTACTTC. It codes for CASSLAETQYF.

For this clonotype: A much larger clonotype is one base distant, so this may be a read error. The chain recombines TRBV13 with TRBJ2-6, with D maybe TRBD1 (5 bases). The CDR3 has 16 residues. The V gene lost 6 bases and the J gene lost 0 bases, with 12 bases spanning the gap. Germline CDR1 reads PRHDT; CDR2 reads FYEKMQ (reference sequence). As DNA, the CDR3 is TGTGCCAGCAGATTGGGGCTTACCTCTGGGGCCAACGTCCTGACTTTC. Encoded protein: CASRLGLTSGANVLTF.

This clonotype has only a few counts. The genes are TRBV29-1 and TRBJ2-2, with 12 bases identical to TRBD2. Unmatched junction bases numbered 6, after V lost 6 bases and J lost 4 bases. Germline assignment: CDR1 SQVTM and CDR2 ANQGSEA. This CDR3 spans 15 amino acids. The CDR3 coding sequence is TGCAGCGTGGAGACTAGCGGGAGCCCCACCGGGGAGCTGTTTTTT. Amino acid sequence: CSVETSGSPTGELFF.

Many counts were recorded for this clonotype. The chain employs TRBV2 and TRBJ1-5; 10 bases line up with TRBD1. The CDR3 extends over 14 amino acids. Trimming cost V 7 bases and J 10 bases; bases outside gene matches: 10. The germline CDR1 and CDR2 sequences are SNHLY and FYNNEI. CDR3 protein: CASNPGTGAVPQHF. DNA of the CDR3: TGTGCCAGCAATCCCGGGACAGGGGCCGTTCCCCAGCATTTT.

This clonotype was detected only once. This rearrangement joins TRBV28 to TRBJ2-3; 7 bases agree with TRBD1. Germline assignment: CDR1 MDHEN and CDR2 SYDVKM. The CDR3 extends over 15 amino acids. J lost 3 bases, V lost 8 bases, and 11 bases had no gene match. CDR3 in amino acids: CASGRDSRITDTQYF. The CDR3 region has the DNA TGTGCCAGCGGTCGGGACAGTCGAATTACAGATACGCAGTATTTT.